This T cell receptor beta chain was retrieved from a study of blood T cell repertoires in COVID-19 (dated by TCRdb to about 2020). For the study in its entirety: The collaborator samples originated in the United States, Italy and Spain and spanned the acute and convalescent phases of COVID-19. The repertoires were made available in a free public database intended to serve as a resource for research on the immune response to SARS-CoV-2. The dataset comprised deeply sampled blood TCRbeta repertoires from subjects exposed to, actively infected with, or recovered from COVID-19. The material from the prospective study consisted of cDNA or gDNA derived from T cells, B-cell-depleted T cells, or PBMCs. HLA class I and class II types, where available, came from metadata supplied by the sample provider rather than from assay-based typing. Samples came from the ongoing ImmuneRACE study (first 160 participants) plus 1,254 subjects from 6 global collaborators. A de-identified subject ID, COVID-19 status, age in years and sex were almost always included in the sample metadata. Results the study describes overall, beyond this receptor: The amount of clinical and demographic metadata varied by source and participant and was provided uncurated.

Notes on this clone: The specificity of this receptor is unknown. Per-base qualities were not stored, and no clone one base away is much larger.

Enrolling through a virtual design, the prospective study's participants ranged in age from about 18 to 89 years and lived across 20 to 30 United States geographic areas. In the prospective study, cohorts were assigned on the basis of participant-reported clinical history obtained from a screening survey and a study questionnaire. Each participant in the prospective study had whole blood, serum and a nasopharyngeal or oropharyngeal swab collected by mobile phlebotomists. Participants in the prospective study had the option to provide additional blood draws and questionnaires over a roughly 2-month period. Blood samples from the prospective study were shipped frozen or at room temperature prior to DNA extraction. The V and J ends are trimmed by 8 bases and 3 bases, leaving 16 bases between them. The CDR3 sequence holds 14 residues, the cysteine and phenylalanine included. Only the CDR3 region is kept as DNA, spanning 42 bases read in frame from base 1. According to the germline V gene, CDR1 reads SNHLY and CDR2 reads FYNNEI.

The immunoSEQ Assay, a bias-controlled multiplex PCR, was used to amplify TCRbeta CDR3 regions from genomic DNA. The authors' pipeline ran thus. Within the assay, amplification of reference gene primers was used to estimate how many nucleated cells each sample contained. To quantify the absolute abundance of each unique TCRbeta CDR3 rearrangement, sequence reads were collapsed and filtered. For each sample, productive Simpson clonality was calculated as the square root of Simpson's diversity index over productive rearrangements. TCRdb mirrors the immuneACCESS table, restricted to in-frame sequences. Some clones are absent from its copies; in checked studies, under half trace to an unresolved V gene, and the reason for the others is unknown. D and trimming come from the DNA, and the V and J calls and clone size come from that table. The sample contains 150,000 to 200,000 clones, roughly 87% of them found a single time. The top ten clones comprise less than 1.5% of the sample.

The clonotype comes from a human donor with acute COVID-19. The donor label of this sample is uncertain. Sample: PBMCs or T cells enriched from blood (not recorded which). The rearranged chain carries TRBV2 and TRBJ1-2; TRBD1 is a weak D gene call, 5 bases matching. The nucleotides are TGTGCCAGCGGCTCCCCCGGGGGGGACTATGGCTACACCTTC. It translates to CASGSPGGDYGYTF.